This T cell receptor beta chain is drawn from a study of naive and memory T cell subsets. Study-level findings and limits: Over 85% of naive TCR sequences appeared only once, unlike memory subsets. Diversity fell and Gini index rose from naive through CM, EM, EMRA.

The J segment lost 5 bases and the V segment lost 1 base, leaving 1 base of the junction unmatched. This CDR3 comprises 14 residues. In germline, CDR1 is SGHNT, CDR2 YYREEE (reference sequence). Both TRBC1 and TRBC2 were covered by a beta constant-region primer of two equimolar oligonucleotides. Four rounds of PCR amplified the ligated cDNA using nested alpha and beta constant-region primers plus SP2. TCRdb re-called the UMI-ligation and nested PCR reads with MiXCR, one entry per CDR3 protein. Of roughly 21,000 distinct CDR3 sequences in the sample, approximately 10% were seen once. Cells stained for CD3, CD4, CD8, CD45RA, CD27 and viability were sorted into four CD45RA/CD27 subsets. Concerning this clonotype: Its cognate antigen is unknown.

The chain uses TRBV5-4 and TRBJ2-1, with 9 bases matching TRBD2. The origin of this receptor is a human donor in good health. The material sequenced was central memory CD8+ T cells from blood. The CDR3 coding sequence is TGTGCCAGCAGCTTGCGCGGGAGGGACAATGAGCAGTTCTTC. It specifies CASSLRGRDNEQFF.